This T cell receptor beta chain emerged from a study of PD-1 blockade in classical Hodgkin lymphoma. Findings and caveats of the study: While CD8+ TCR diversity did not rise significantly by C4D1, CD4+ TCR diversity did. Relative to healthy donors, newly diagnosed patients reportedly had lower baseline TCR diversity, which was reported as lower still in relapsed/refractory patients. Similar baseline diversity was found in complete responders and newly diagnosed patients.

V was cut by 4 bases and J by 0 bases, with 13 bases left in between. The germline V gene encodes CDR1 SGHTS and CDR2 YDEGEE. The CDR3 has 15 amino acids. The table came from immunoSEQ multiplex PCR; TCRdb's copy has only in-frame clones and leaves some out. The table has just under 40,000 clones, over 70% seen once; the top ten hold roughly 9.8%. The count of this clone is one. Its antigen is unknown. The time point here: cycle 4 day 1 (C4D1), after more than 5 weeks of nivolumab. Each of the patients experienced relapse following autologous stem cell transplantation, and their brentuximab vedotin exposure differed. Under best response, outcomes were complete response, partial response or progressive disease.

The sequence derives from a human donor with classical Hodgkin lymphoma. The starting material was peripheral blood mononuclear cells (PBMCs), obtained before the fourth cycle of nivolumab. This chain links TRBV5-8 with TRBJ2-5; D possibly corresponds to TRBD1 (6 bases). CDR3 DNA sequence: TGTGCCAGCAGCCCCTGGACAGAGTACCAAGAGACCCAGTACTTC. It is translated as CASSPWTEYQETQYF.